This entry features one T cell receptor beta chain sequence. This specimen comes from a study of cytomegalovirus exposure and HLA in healthy donors. Study as a whole: Earlier findings included about 120 million unique TCR beta sequences obtained from about 170 million T cells.

Primers for the PCR totalled 60 Vbeta and 13 Jbeta. Data came from immunoSEQ multiplex PCR; TCRdb stores just in-frame clones and leaves some out. The data show 75,000 to 100,000 clones, 55% to 80% seen once. The TCR was taken from a man between 35 and 55 years old in good health and CMV-seronegative. The source material was PBMCs.

The CDR3 DNA follows: TGCGCCAGCAGCCAAGAGAGTTGGTTCGAGGGCTCTGGAAACACCATATATTTT. This sequence encodes CASSQESWFEGSGNTIYF. The chain uses TRBV4-3 and TRBJ1-3; D remains unclear. Trimming pared 0 bases from V and 0 bases from J, leaving 15 bases between. Germline values: CDR1 LGHNA, CDR2 YSLEER. CDR3 length equals 18 residues.